A selection of T cell receptor beta chains follows, all from one sample in a study of PD-1 blockade in classical Hodgkin lymphoma. The table came from immunoSEQ multiplex PCR; TCRdb's copy has only in-frame clones and leaves some out. This repertoire shows tens of thousands of clones, 85% to 95% found once; its top ten account for roughly 2.6%. The sample taken for sequencing was peripheral blood mononuclear cells (PBMCs). The receptors shown here come from a human donor with classical Hodgkin lymphoma. Both conserved end residues are part of each CDR3. D genes are given only for firm matches.

TRBJ2-5	TRBV5-8	NA	CASSLAGARETQYF
TRBJ2-2	TRBV7-2	NA	CASSYDLSARELFF
TRBJ1-5	TRBV4-1	NA	CASSQEGGYSNQPQHF
TRBJ2-2	TRBV19	NA	CASGRGRDTGELFF
TRBJ1-6	TRBV7-9	NA	CASSLDSSSSYNSPLHF
TRBJ1-6	TRBV7-3	NA	CASSRTPDSPLHF
TRBJ2-1	TRBV28	TRBD1	CASSLVGGTGDWVAPSSYNEQFF
TRBJ1-1	TRBV28	NA	CASSPDRVYTEAFF
TRBJ1-1	TRBV5-4	TRBD1	CASSRPGQGGTEAFF
TRBJ1-5	TRBV4-1	TRBD1	CASTPGTGRNQPQHF
TRBJ1-1	TRBV7-9	TRBD1	CASSSDRVNTEAFF
TRBJ2-7	TRBV21-1	NA	CASSTCRGYEQYF
TRBJ2-2	TRBV7-2	NA	CASSANWNTGELFF
TRBJ2-5	TRBV6-5	TRBD2	CASHVGGSQETQYF
TRBJ1-1	TRBV7-9	TRBD1	CASSFAGQELEAFF
TRBJ1-2	TRBV7-2	NA	CASSLNYYERRYGYTF
TRBJ1-1	TRBV7-9	NA	CASSPNLRGGNTEAFF
TRBJ1-1	TRBV7-9	NA	CASSANTGMNTEAFF
TRBJ1-4	TRBV30	NA	CAWSYPIGEKLFF
TRBJ1-2	TRBV12-2	NA	CASRFGQGPHPYGYTF
TRBJ2-1	TRBV7-9	TRBD2	CASSLGLAGRTGRGNEQFF
TRBJ1-4	TRBV5-1	NA	CASSYDSSTNEKLFF
TRBJ2-7	TRBV7-9	TRBD1	CASSYRGPYEQYF
TRBJ1-4	TRBV19	NA	CASSGTGLAGEKLFF
TRBJ1-1	TRBV10-2	TRBD1	CASNHWDSEAFF
TRBJ2-2	TRBV11-1	NA	CASMEGNPNTGELFF
TRBJ2-7	TRBV7-8	TRBD1	CASSRQGRAYEQYF
TRBJ1-4	TRBV20-1	NA	CSHSNNRELFF
TRBJ1-5	TRBV5-1	NA	CASSLGQENQPQHF
TRBJ1-2	TRBV7-9	TRBD1	CASSSNRGPLYGYTF
TRBJ1-5	TRBV30	NA	CAWSVLSNQPQHF
TRBJ1-2	TRBV5-5	NA	CASSQRTVYGYTF